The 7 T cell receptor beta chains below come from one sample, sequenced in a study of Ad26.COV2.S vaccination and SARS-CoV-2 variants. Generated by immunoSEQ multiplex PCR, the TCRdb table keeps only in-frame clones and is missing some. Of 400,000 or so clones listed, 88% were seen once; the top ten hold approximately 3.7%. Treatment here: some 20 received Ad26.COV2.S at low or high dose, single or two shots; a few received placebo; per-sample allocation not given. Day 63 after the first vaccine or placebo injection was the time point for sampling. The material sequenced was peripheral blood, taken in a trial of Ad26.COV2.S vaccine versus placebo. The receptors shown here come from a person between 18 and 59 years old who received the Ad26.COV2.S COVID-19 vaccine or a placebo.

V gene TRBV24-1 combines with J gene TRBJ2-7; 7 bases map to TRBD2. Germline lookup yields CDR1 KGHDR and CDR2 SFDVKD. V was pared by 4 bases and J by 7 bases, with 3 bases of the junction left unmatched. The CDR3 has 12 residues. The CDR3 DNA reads TGTGCCACCAGTGACCGCGGGGGAGAGCAGTACTTC. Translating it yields CATSDRGGEQYF.

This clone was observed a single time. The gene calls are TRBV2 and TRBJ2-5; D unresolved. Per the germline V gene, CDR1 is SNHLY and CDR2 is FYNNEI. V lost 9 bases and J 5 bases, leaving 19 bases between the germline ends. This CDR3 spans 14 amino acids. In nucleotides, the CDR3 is TGTGCCAGTAGAGATCAAGGCGGCAGGGAGACCCAGTACTTC. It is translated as CASRDQGGRETQYF.

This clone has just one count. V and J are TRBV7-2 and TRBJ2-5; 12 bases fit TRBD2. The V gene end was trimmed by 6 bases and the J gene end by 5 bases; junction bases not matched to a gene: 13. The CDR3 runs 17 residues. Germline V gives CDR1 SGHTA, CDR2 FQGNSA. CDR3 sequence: CASSLTSGGPHGETQYF. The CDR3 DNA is TGTGCCAGCAGTTTGACTAGCGGGGGTCCCCATGGGGAGACCCAGTACTTC.

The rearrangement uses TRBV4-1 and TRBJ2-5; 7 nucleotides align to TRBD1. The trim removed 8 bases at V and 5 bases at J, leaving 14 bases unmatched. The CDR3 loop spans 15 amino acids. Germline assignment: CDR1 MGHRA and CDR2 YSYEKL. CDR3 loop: CASGPQSRDSETQYF. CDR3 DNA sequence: TGCGCCAGCGGCCCCCAGAGCAGGGACAGTGAGACCCAGTACTTC.

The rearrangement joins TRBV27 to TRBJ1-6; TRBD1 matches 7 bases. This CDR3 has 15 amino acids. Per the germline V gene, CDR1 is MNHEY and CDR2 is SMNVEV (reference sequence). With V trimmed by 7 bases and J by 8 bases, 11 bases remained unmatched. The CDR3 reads CASTSGTVVDSPLHF. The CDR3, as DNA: TGTGCCAGCACTAGTGGGACAGTCGTTGATTCACCCCTCCACTTT.

The CDR3 sequence is CASSPGLPSTDTQYF. The CDR3 DNA reads TGTGCCAGCAGCCCGGGACTACCTAGCACAGATACGCAGTATTTT. The chain uses TRBV11-1 and TRBJ2-3, with 7 bases matching TRBD2. This CDR3 has 15 residues. CDR1 is SGHAT, CDR2 FQDESV, per germline (reference sequence). The J segment lost 0 bases and the V segment lost 5 bases, leaving 5 bases of the junction unmatched.

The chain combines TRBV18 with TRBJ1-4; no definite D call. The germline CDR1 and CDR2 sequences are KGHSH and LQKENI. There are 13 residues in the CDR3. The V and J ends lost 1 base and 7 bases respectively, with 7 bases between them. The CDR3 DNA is TGTGCCAGCTCACCACGGCTTGGTGAAAAACTGTTTTTT. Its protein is CASSPRLGEKLFF.